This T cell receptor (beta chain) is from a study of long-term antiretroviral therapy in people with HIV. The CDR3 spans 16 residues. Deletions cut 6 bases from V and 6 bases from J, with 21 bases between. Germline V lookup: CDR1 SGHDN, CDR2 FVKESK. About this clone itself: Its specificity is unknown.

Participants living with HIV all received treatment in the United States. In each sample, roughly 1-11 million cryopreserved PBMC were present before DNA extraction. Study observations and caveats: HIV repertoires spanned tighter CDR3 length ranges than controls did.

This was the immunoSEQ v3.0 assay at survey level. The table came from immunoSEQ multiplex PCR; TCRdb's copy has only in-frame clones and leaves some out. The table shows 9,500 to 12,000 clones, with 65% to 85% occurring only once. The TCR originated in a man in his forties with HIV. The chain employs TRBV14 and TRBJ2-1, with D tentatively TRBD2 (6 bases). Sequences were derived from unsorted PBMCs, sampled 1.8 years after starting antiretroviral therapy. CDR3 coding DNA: TGTGCCAGCAGTCCCTTGACCGGGAGTACTGTCAATGAGCAGTTCTTC. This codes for CASSPLTGSTVNEQFF.